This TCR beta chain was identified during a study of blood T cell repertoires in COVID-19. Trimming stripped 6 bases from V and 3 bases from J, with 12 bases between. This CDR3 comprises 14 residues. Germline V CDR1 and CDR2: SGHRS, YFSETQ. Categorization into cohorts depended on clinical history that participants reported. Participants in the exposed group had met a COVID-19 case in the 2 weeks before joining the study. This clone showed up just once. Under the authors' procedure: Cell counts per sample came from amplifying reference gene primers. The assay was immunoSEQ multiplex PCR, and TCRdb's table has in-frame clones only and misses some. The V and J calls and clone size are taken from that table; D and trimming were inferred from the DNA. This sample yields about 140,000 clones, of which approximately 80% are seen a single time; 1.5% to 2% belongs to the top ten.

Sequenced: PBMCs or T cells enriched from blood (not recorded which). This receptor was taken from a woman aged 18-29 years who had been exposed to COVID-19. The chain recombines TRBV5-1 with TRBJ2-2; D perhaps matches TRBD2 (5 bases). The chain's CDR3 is CASTSDSYTGELFF. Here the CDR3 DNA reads TGCGCCAGCACCTCGGACTCTTACACCGGGGAGCTGTTTTTT.